This T cell receptor (beta chain) was recovered during a study of OX40 agonist ivuxolimab in advanced cancers. General study points: Expanded clones were, on average, more numerous in CD8+ T cells than in CD4+.

Sequencing was performed with immunoSEQ multiplex PCR; in TCRdb, only in-frame clones are kept and a portion is missing. This sample has around 79,000 clones, with 88% found just once. Notes on this clone: Its antigen is as yet unknown.

V dropped 0 bases and J dropped 1 base, with 9 bases sitting between them. In germline, CDR1 is SGDLS, CDR2 YYNGEE. The CDR3 consists of 15 residues. This chain connects TRBV9 to TRBJ2-3; D not certain. The specimen was CD4+ or CD8+ T cells sorted from blood, collected in a trial of the OX40 agonist ivuxolimab. The clonotype comes from an adult with an advanced solid tumor such as melanoma, head and neck, liver or kidney cancer. CDR3 in amino acids: CASSVESVGTDTQYF. The CDR3 region has the DNA TGTGCCAGCAGCGTAGAGAGCGTTGGCACAGATACGCAGTATTTT.